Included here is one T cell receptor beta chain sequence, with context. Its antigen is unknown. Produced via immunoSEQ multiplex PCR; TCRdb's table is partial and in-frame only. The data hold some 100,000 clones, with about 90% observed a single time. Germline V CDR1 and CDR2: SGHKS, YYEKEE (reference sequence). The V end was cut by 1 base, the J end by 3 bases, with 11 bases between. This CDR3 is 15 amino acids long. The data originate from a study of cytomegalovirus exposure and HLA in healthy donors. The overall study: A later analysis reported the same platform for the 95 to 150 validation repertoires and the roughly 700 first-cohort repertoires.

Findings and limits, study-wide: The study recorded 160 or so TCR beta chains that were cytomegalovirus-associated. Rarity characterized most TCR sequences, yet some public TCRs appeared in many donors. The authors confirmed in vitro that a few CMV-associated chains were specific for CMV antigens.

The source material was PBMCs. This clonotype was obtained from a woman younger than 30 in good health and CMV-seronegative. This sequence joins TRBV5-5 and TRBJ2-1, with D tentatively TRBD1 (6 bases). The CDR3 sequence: CASSLHRVDYNEQFF. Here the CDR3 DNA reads TGTGCCAGCAGCTTGCACAGGGTCGACTACAATGAGCAGTTCTTC. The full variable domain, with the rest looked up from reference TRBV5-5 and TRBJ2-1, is DAGVTQSPTHLIKTRGQQVTLRCSPISGHKSVSWYQQVLGQGPQFIFQYYEKEERGRGNFPDRFSARQFPNYSSELNVNALLLGDSALYLCASSLHRVDYNEQFFGPGTRLTVL.